This TCR beta chain was sequenced for a study of pediatric ulcerative colitis. The CDR3 consists of 14 residues. After removal of 8 bases from V and 7 bases from J, the junction contained 10 bases not matched to a gene. Study-wide results and caveats: Substantially fewer templates came from a couple of patients' blood samples.

Points on this clone: Its specificity is unknown.

The diagnostic colonoscopy in ulcerative colitis patients preceded any immunosuppressive treatment. Sequencing was at survey level. Samples were sequenced at Survey level, maximum 500,000 reads. TCRdb keeps only in-frame clones here, not all; method: immunoSEQ multiplex PCR. Among tens of thousands of clones, roughly 90% were seen once, and the ten largest hold 3% to 4.5%. Sequencing was done on a sample of blood. This TCR came from a boy aged 10-17 years with severe ulcerative colitis. The chain couples TRBV23-1 to TRBJ1-1; 10 bases fit TRBD1. TRBV23-1 is placed among ORFs of uncertain function. CDR3 nucleotide sequence: TGCGCCAGCCTCCGGGACAGGGGAGACCTTGAAGCTTTCTTT. Encoded protein: CASLRDRGDLEAFF.